The next 30 T cell receptor beta chains were all read from a single sample in a study of shared clonotypes between healthy human individuals (dated by TCRdb to the early 2020s). To prepare the library, the immunoSEQ multiplex PCR assay was applied. This is the immuneACCESS table as TCRdb keeps it, with only in-frame sequences that have V and J called. A part of the clones is gone; compared with another copy, unresolved V genes explain less than half, and the rest is unexplained. Counted in this sample were 450,000 to 700,000 clones; just under 97% of them appeared once. The leading ten clones occupy 0.095% to 0.12% of the sample. CD8 naive samples consisted of CD45RO-negative cells that were positively selected for CCR7, yielding a CD45RA+CCR7+ population without TemRA cells. Sequenced input: naive CD8+ T cells sorted from blood. The cell subset or site label, as the study defines it: CD45RA+CCR7+. Receptors originate from a woman aged 25 to 45 in good health.

This clone was found once. The rearrangement uses TRBV15 and TRBJ2-7; 8 bases fit TRBD1. This CDR3 spans 15 amino acids. The germline CDR1 and CDR2 sequences are LNHNV and YYDKDF (reference sequence). V dropped 0 bases and J dropped 1; count of bases not matched to a gene: 2. The chain's CDR3 is CATSRDRGPSYEQYF. The CDR3 bases are TGTGCCACCAGCAGAGACAGGGGGCCTTCCTACGAGCAGTACTTC.

The V and J genes are TRBV27 and TRBJ2-3; no clear D. The CDR3 runs 14 residues. V lost 3 bases and J lost 2, with 9 bases in between. CDR1 MNHEY and CDR2 SMNVEV come from the germline V gene (reference sequence). CDR3 nucleotide sequence: TGTGCCAGCAGTTTGCTCCTCCACACAGATACGCAGTATTTT. Translated, it gives CASSLLLHTDTQYF.

This clone turned up a few times. V is TRBV7-8 and J is TRBJ1-3, with D unclear. The length of the CDR3 is 14 residues. CDR1 is SGHVS, CDR2 FQNEAQ, per germline. V was pared by 4 bases and J by 4 bases, with 11 bases between. The CDR3 DNA reads TGTGCCAGCAGCTCTATGAGAAGGGGAAACACCATATATTTT. Translation gives CASSSMRRGNTIYF.

The rearrangement links TRBV6-5 to TRBJ2-1, with D possibly TRBD2 on 5 matching bases. V was clipped by 3 bases and J by 14 bases, with 17 bases between them. This CDR3 is 13 amino acids long. CDR1 and CDR2 (germline): MNHEY, SVGAGI. CDR3 in DNA: TGTGCCAGCAGTTATTCCCGCGTGGATAGCGAGTTCTTC. Amino acid sequence: CASSYSRVDSEFF.

The chain uses TRBV15 and TRBJ2-1, with D possibly TRBD2 on 5 matching bases. Trimming left V 4 bases short and J 3 bases short, with 13 bases between. The CDR3 has 15 residues. Per germline, CDR1 LNHNV and CDR2 YYDKDF (reference sequence). The CDR3 nucleotides read TGTGCCACCAGCACCCCTTACGGGATCTACAATGAGCAGTTCTTC. It translates to CATSTPYGIYNEQFF.

The chain carries TRBV27 and TRBJ2-3, with TRBD2 identical over 14 bases. Germline V gives CDR1 MNHEY, CDR2 SMNVEV (reference sequence). V lost 5 bases, J lost 4 bases, and 8 bases stayed unmatched. The CDR3 length is 17 residues. CDR3 sequence (DNA): TGTGCCAGCAGTCTACCGGGACTAGCGGGAGTAGCAGATACGCAGTATTTT. Amino acids: CASSLPGLAGVADTQYF.

CDR3 sequence: CAISEGTSVNNEQFF. CDR3 nucleotides: TGTGCCATCAGTGAAGGGACTAGCGTCAACAATGAGCAGTTCTTC. This chain connects TRBV10-3 to TRBJ2-1, with TRBD2 matching over 10 bases. This CDR3 is built from 15 residues. V lost 3 bases, J lost 5 bases, and 4 bases stayed unmatched. Germline V gene sequence: CDR1 ENHRY, CDR2 SYGVKD.

This rearrangement joins TRBV9 to TRBJ2-1; 9 nucleotides line up with TRBD2. The CDR3 sequence is 16 residues long. Trimming took 0 bases from V and 6 from J; bases not matched to a gene: 7. Germline CDR1 SGDLS, CDR2 YYNGEE. CDR3 nucleotides: TGTGCCAGCAGCGTAGGGACTAGCGCAACCCTCAATGAGCAGTTCTTC. It codes for CASSVGTSATLNEQFF.

In regard to this clone: Other DNA sequences in this sample translate to the same CDR3. The CDR3 bases are TGTGCCAGCAGCGTAGAGGACAGGGGGCCTTACGAGCAGTACTTC. As protein: CASSVEDRGPYEQYF. The genes are TRBV9 and TRBJ2-7; 11 bases agree with TRBD1. The germline V gene has CDR1 SGDLS and CDR2 YYNGEE. After removal of 0 bases from V and 4 bases from J, the junction contained 3 bases not matched to a gene. The CDR3 is made up of 15 amino acids.

The chain couples TRBV29-1 to TRBJ1-2, with 10 bases aligning to TRBD1. This CDR3 region has 11 residues. CDR1 and CDR2 (germline): SQVTM, ANQGSEA. The ends lost 7 bases at V and 7 bases at J; junction bases unmatched: 3. The CDR3 nucleotides read TGCAGCGCGGGACAGGGGTTTGGCTACACCTTC. Protein: CSAGQGFGYTF.

This chain connects TRBV7-8 to TRBJ2-7, with TRBD1 matching 7 bases. V trimming: 4 bases; J trimming: 2 bases; junction bases outside the gene matches: 5. Germline-derived CDR1 and CDR2 are SGHVS and FQNEAQ. The CDR3 length is 14 residues. CDR3 region: CASSSPGTAYEQYF. The CDR3 nucleotides are TGTGCCAGCAGCTCACCCGGGACAGCCTACGAGCAGTACTTC.

CDR3 DNA sequence: TGTGCCAGCAGCACAAGCGGGAGGGGGCTAAACACCGGGGAGCTGTTTTTT. Translated: CASSTSGRGLNTGELFF. The chain carries TRBV7-3 and TRBJ2-2, with 10 bases identical to TRBD2. The CDR3 is 17 residues long. With V trimmed by 5 bases and J by 2 bases, 8 bases remained unmatched. Per the germline V gene, CDR1 is SGHTA and CDR2 is FQGTGA.

This clone was found a few times. An end of the junction does not agree with germline; a read error may underlie this. The V call is TRBV19, the J call TRBJ1-1; D not certain. The length of the CDR3 is 15 residues. Germline values: CDR1 LNHDA, CDR2 SQIVND (reference sequence). DNA for the CDR3: TGTGCCAGTAGTCCACGGTTGGCGGTAAAGGGAATGGGGATCTTT. Protein: CASSPRLAVKGMGIF. Together with reference TRBV19 and TRBJ1-1, the CDR3 gives the full variable domain: DGGITQSPKYLFRKEGQNVTLSCEQNLNHDAMYWYRQDPGQGLRLIYYSQIVNDFQKGDIAEGYSVSREKKESFPLTVTSAQKNPTAFYLCASSPRLAVKGMGIFGQGTRLTVV.

CDR3 protein: CASSPDRTGNTIYF. DNA of the CDR3: TGCGCCAGCAGCCCTGACAGGACTGGAAACACCATATATTTT. The chain combines TRBV4-1 with TRBJ1-3; weak D call: TRBD1 (6 bases). The germline V gene has CDR1 MGHRA and CDR2 YSYEKL. Trimming pared 4 bases from V and 2 bases from J, leaving 9 bases between. The CDR3 totals 14 residues.

This clone was recorded once. The J gene is TRBJ2-5, the V gene TRBV5-8; the D gene could be TRBD1 or TRBD2 (5 bases each). In germline, CDR1 is SGHTS, CDR2 YDEGEE. The V end was cut by 5 bases, the J end by 1 base, with 9 bases between. The length of the CDR3 is 13 residues. CDR3 in DNA: TGTGCCAGCAGGGGGGTAAGCCAAGAGACCCAGTACTTC. Translation: CASRGVSQETQYF.

This clone occurred once. The CDR3 loop is CSVDSLAGTGELFF. CDR3 nucleotides: TGCAGCGTTGATTCCCTAGCGGGAACCGGGGAGCTGTTTTTT. V gene TRBV29-1 combines with J gene TRBJ2-2, with 9 bases matching TRBD2. This CDR3 contains 14 residues. J lost 5 bases, V lost 3 bases, and 4 bases had no gene match. Germline CDR1 is SQVTM and CDR2 is ANQGSEA.

This clone was counted between two and nine times. Other DNA sequences within the sample encode an identical CDR3. The rearrangement joins TRBV11-2 to TRBJ2-1; unclear D gene. V gave up 1 base and J gave up 6 bases, with 1 base separating them. Germline V gene sequence: CDR1 SGHAT, CDR2 FQNNGV. The CDR3 is 11 amino acids. In nucleotides, the CDR3 is TGTGCCAGCAGCTTAGGCAATGAGCAGTTCTTC. Protein sequence: CASSLGNEQFF.

This sequence joins TRBV5-6 and TRBJ2-1; weak D call: TRBD2 (5 bases). The CDR3 has 14 amino acids. Germline CDR1 and CDR2: SGHDT and YYEEEE. V was pared by 0 bases and J by 5 bases, with 9 bases between. CDR3 coding DNA: TGTGCCAGCAGCTTGGGCCTAGCCCACAATGAGCAGTTCTTC. It translates to CASSLGLAHNEQFF.

This sequence joins TRBV5-4 and TRBJ2-7; the D is unclear. The CDR3 extends over 14 amino acids. Between the trimmed V and J ends, which lost 5 bases and 9 bases, there was a span of 21 bases. Germline V gene lookup returns CDR1 SGHNT and CDR2 YYREEE (reference sequence). CDR3 residues: CASRPPPAFCVQYF. DNA for the CDR3: TGTGCCAGCAGGCCGCCACCCGCCTTTTGTGTGCAGTACTTC.

V usage is TRBV5-8 and J usage is TRBJ2-4, with D tentatively TRBD2 (7 bases). The CDR3 loop spans 16 amino acids. In germline, CDR1 is SGHTS, CDR2 YDEGEE. V gave up 0 bases and J gave up 0 bases, with 10 bases separating them. The CDR3 loop reads CASSLGGGGAKNIQYF. The CDR3 nucleotides read TGTGCCAGCAGCTTGGGAGGGGGGGGAGCCAAAAACATTCAGTACTTC.

The chain carries TRBV5-4 and TRBJ2-3; possibly TRBD2 for D (5 bases). This CDR3 is built from 14 residues. Germline assignment: CDR1 SGHNT and CDR2 YYREEE (reference sequence). V gave up 2 bases and J gave up 2 bases, with 9 bases separating them. CDR3 sequence (DNA): TGTGCCAGCAGCTTCTCGGGGTCCACAGATACGCAGTATTTT. It encodes CASSFSGSTDTQYF. The complete variable domain, with remaining parts taken from reference TRBV5-4 and TRBJ2-3, reads ETGVTQSPTHLIKTRGQQVTLRCSSQSGHNTVSWYQQALGQGPQFIFQYYREEENGRGNFPPRFSGLQFPNYSSELNVNALELDDSALYLCASSFSGSTDTQYFGPGTRLTVL.

This chain links TRBV9 with TRBJ2-1, with no clear D. Germline V CDR1 and CDR2: SGDLS, YYNGEE. CDR3 length: 15 residues. The V end lost 3 bases, the J end lost 1 base, and 11 bases lay between the germline ends. The DNA of the CDR3 is TGTGCCAGCAGCGCCGACACCGCATCCTACAATGAGCAGTTCTTC. Translated, it gives CASSADTASYNEQFF.

This clone was picked up a small number of times. This chain uses TRBV10-1 with TRBJ1-2; D might be TRBD1 (5 bases). V dropped 3 bases and J dropped 3 bases, with 8 bases sitting between them. Germline CDR1 and CDR2: WNHNN and SYGVQD (reference sequence). There are 13 residues in the CDR3. The CDR3 coding sequence is TGCGCCAGCAGTGATCGAGGGGACTATGGCTACACCTTC. This sequence encodes CASSDRGDYGYTF.

The V gene is TRBV7-6, the J gene TRBJ1-3; D call uncertain. Trimming removed 9 bases at V and 6 bases at J, with 15 bases between. The CDR3 has 13 residues. Germline V CDR1 and CDR2: SGHVS, FNYEAQ. As DNA, the CDR3 is TGTGCCAGTTCCTCTTCCGGGAAAAACACCATATATTTT. It yields the protein CASSSSGKNTIYF.

V usage is TRBV25-1 and J usage is TRBJ2-2; tentatively, D is TRBD2 (6 bases). Germline CDR1 reads MGHDK; CDR2 reads SYGVNS. The CDR3 has 15 amino acids. V shed 1 base and J shed 3 bases, with 9 bases lying between them. The CDR3 loop reads CASSEFGGDTGELFF. In nucleotides, the CDR3 is TGTGCCAGCAGTGAATTCGGAGGGGACACCGGGGAGCTGTTTTTT.

The rearrangement uses TRBV4-1 and TRBJ2-3; D perhaps matches TRBD1 (5 bases). V was clipped by 3 bases and J by 6 bases, with 10 bases between them. Looked up from germline, CDR1 is MGHRA and CDR2 is YSYEKL. This CDR3 comprises 13 residues. CDR3 nucleotides: TGCGCCAGCAGCCACCTTTGGGGCGATACGCAGTATTTT. Translating it yields CASSHLWGDTQYF.

V usage is TRBV13 and J usage is TRBJ2-1, with TRBD2 matching 9 bases. Trimming at V came to 5 bases and at J to 8 bases, leaving 13 bases not matched to a gene. The V gene's germline CDR1 is PRHDT and CDR2 FYEKMQ (reference sequence). The CDR3 spans 16 residues. The CDR3 protein is CASSIWGGRARDEQFF. In DNA, the CDR3 is TGTGCCAGCAGCATATGGGGCGGGAGGGCGAGGGATGAGCAGTTCTTC. Full variable domain (outside the CDR3, taken from reference TRBV13 and TRBJ2-1): AAGVIQSPRHLIKEKRETATLKCYPIPRHDTVYWYQQGPGQDPQFLISFYEKMQSDKGSIPDRFSAQQFSDYHSELNMSSLELGDSALYFCASSIWGGRARDEQFFGPGTRLTVL.

The chain couples TRBV30 to TRBJ1-1, with D possibly matching TRBD1 (5 bases). From germline, CDR1 is GTSNPN and CDR2 SVGIG (reference sequence). The CDR3 covers 19 residues. V was clipped by 4 bases and J by 0 bases, with 27 bases between them. The CDR3 loop is CAWTLAGSTRRGMNTEAFF. The CDR3 DNA reads TGTGCCTGGACCCTAGCCGGGTCGACCAGGCGGGGCATGAACACTGAAGCTTTCTTT.

The chain recombines TRBV13 with TRBJ2-1, with a possible D match to TRBD2 (6 bases). Trimming cost V 1 base and J 9 bases, with 13 bases left between them. Germline CDR1 reads PRHDT; CDR2 reads FYEKMQ (reference sequence). The CDR3 length is 14 residues. The CDR3 DNA reads TGTGCCAGCAGCTTAGTAGGGTGGGGAGGTGAGCAGTTCTTC. Translation gives CASSLVGWGGEQFF. Looking up the rest from reference TRBV13 and TRBJ2-1 gives the full variable domain: AAGVIQSPRHLIKEKRETATLKCYPIPRHDTVYWYQQGPGQDPQFLISFYEKMQSDKGSIPDRFSAQQFSDYHSELNMSSLELGDSALYFCASSLVGWGGEQFFGPGTRLTVL.

This chain uses TRBV11-2 with TRBJ2-4; D is uncertain. The germline CDR1 and CDR2 sequences are SGHAT and FQNNGV. V dropped 1 base and J dropped 1 base, with 11 bases sitting between them. CDR3 length: 16 amino acids. CDR3 in amino acids: CASSLGGGSAKNIQYF. CDR3 coding DNA: TGTGCCAGCAGCTTAGGCGGCGGATCGGCCAAAAACATTCAGTACTTC.